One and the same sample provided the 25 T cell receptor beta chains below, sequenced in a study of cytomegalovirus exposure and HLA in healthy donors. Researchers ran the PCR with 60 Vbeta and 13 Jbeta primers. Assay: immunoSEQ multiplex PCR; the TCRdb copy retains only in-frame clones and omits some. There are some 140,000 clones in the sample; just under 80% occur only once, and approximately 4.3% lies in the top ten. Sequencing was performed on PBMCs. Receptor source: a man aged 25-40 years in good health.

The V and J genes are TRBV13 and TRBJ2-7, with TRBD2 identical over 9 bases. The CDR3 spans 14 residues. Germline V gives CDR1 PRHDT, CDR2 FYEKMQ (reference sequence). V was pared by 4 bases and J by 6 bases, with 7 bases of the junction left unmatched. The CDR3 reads CASSSSGTVAEQYF. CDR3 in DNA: TGTGCCAGCAGCTCTAGCGGGACAGTGGCCGAGCAGTACTTC.

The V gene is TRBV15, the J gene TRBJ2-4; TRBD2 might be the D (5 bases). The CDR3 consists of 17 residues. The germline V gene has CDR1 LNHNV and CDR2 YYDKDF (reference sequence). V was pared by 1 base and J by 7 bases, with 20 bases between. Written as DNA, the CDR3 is TGTGCCACCAGCAGAGGAATTGAGGGAACGAGTCGGAACATTCAGTACTTC. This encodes CATSRGIEGTSRNIQYF.

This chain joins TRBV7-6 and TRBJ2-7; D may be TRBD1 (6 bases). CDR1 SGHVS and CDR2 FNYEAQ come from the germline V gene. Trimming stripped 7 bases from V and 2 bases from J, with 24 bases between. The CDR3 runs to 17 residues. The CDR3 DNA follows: TGTGCCAGCACCCCAGGGGCAGGCCAGATCCCCCCCTACGAGCAGTACTTC. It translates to CASTPGAGQIPPYEQYF.

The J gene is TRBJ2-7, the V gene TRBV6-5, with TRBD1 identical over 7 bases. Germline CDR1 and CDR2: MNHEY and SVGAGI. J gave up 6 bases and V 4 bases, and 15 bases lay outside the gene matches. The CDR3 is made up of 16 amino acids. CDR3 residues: CASSLSGTASRFEQYF. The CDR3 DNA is TGTGCCAGCAGTTTGTCCGGGACAGCCTCGAGGTTCGAGCAGTACTTC.

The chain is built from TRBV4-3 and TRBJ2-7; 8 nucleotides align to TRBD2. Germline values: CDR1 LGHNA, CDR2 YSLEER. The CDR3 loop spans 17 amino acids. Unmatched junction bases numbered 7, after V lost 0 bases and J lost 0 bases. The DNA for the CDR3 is TGCGCCAGCAGCCAAGATTACGAAGGGACTAGCTCCTACGAGCAGTACTTC. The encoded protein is CASSQDYEGTSSYEQYF.

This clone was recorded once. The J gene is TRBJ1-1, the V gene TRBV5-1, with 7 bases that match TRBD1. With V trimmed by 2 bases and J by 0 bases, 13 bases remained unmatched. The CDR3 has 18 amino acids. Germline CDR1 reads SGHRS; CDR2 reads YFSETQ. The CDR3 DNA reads TGCGCCAGCAGCTTTACGGTCCCGGGACAGAGTTTGAACACTGAAGCTTTCTTT. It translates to CASSFTVPGQSLNTEAFF.

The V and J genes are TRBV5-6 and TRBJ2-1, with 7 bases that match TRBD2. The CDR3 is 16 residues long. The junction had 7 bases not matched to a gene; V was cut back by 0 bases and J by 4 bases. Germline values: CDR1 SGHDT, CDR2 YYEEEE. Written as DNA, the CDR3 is TGTGCCAGCAGCTTGGTGGCTAGCGGATTTTACAATGAGCAGTTCTTC. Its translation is CASSLVASGFYNEQFF.

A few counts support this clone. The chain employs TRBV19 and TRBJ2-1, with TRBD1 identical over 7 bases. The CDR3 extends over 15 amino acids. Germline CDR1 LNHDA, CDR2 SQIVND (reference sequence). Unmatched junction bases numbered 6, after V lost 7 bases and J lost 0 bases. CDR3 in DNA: TGTGCCAGTACCCCAGGGGGTAGCTCCTACAATGAGCAGTTCTTC. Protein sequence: CASTPGGSSYNEQFF. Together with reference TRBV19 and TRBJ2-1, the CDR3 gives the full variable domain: DGGITQSPKYLFRKEGQNVTLSCEQNLNHDAMYWYRQDPGQGLRLIYYSQIVNDFQKGDIAEGYSVSREKKESFPLTVTSAQKNPTAFYLCASTPGGSSYNEQFFGPGTRLTVL.

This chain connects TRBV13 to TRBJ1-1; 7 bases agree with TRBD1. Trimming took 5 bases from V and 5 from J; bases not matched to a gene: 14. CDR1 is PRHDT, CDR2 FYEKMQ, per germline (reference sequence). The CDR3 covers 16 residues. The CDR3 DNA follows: TGTGCCAGCAGCAGCACGTACAGGGGTAGTCGGACTGAAGCTTTCTTT. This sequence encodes CASSSTYRGSRTEAFF. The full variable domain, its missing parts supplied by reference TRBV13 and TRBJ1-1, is AAGVIQSPRHLIKEKRETATLKCYPIPRHDTVYWYQQGPGQDPQFLISFYEKMQSDKGSIPDRFSAQQFSDYHSELNMSSLELGDSALYFCASSSTYRGSRTEAFFGQGTRLTVV.

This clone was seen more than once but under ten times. The CDR3 DNA sequence: TGTGCCAGCTCACCAGTTGGGCAGGGGGCACCTGAAGCTTTCTTT. It yields the protein CASSPVGQGAPEAFF. The chain has TRBV18 and TRBJ1-1; 8 bases map to TRBD1. Germline CDR1 and CDR2: KGHSH and LQKENI. The V segment lost 2 bases and the J segment 6 bases; nucleotides outside the gene matches: 8. The CDR3 extends over 15 amino acids.

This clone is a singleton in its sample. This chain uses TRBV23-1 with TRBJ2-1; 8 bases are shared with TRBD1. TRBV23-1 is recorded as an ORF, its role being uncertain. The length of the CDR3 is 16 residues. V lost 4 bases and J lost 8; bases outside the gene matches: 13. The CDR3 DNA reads TGCGCCAGCAGTCGAGCGGACAGGGACACTCTGGATGAGCAGTTCTTC. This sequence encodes CASSRADRDTLDEQFF.

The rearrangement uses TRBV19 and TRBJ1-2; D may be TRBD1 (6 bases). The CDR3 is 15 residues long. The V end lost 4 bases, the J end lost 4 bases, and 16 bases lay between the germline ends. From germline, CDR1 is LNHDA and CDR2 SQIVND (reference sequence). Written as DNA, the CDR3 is TGTGCCAGTAGTACACGGACAGCGTATGGCTATGGCTACACCTTC. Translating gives CASSTRTAYGYGYTF.

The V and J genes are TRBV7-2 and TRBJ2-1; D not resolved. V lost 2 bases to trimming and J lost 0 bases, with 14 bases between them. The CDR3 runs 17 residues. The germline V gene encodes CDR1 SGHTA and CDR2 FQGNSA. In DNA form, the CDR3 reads TGTGCCAGCAGCTTAATTCTCGCGGCACGCTCCTACAATGAGCAGTTCTTC. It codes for CASSLILAARSYNEQFF.

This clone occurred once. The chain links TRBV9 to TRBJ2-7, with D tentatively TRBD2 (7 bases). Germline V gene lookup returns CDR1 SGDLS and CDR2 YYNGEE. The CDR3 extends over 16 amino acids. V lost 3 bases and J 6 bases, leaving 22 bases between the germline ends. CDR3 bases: TGTGCCAGCAGCGCCCCCAGGGGCGGGAGCTCTATCGAGCAGTACTTC. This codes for CASSAPRGGSSIEQYF.

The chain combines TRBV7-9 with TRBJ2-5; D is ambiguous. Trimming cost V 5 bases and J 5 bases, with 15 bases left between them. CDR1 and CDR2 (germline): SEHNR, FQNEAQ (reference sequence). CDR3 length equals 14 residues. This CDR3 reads CASSTRGRMETQYF. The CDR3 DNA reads TGTGCCAGCAGCACCCGAGGTAGGATGGAGACCCAGTACTTC.

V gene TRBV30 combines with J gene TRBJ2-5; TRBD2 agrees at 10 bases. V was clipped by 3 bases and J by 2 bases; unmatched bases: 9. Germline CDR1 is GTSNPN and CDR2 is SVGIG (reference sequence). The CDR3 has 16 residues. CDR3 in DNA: TGTGCCTGGAGACGCTTTGGACTAGCGGATCAAGAGACCCAGTACTTC. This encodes CAWRRFGLADQETQYF.

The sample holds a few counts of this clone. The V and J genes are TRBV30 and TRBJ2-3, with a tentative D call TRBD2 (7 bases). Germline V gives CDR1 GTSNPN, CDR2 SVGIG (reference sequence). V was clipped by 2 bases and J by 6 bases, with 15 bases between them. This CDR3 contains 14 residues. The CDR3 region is CAWSRGGAGDTQYF. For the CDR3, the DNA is TGTGCCTGGAGTAGAGGGGGGGCCGGGGATACGCAGTATTTT.

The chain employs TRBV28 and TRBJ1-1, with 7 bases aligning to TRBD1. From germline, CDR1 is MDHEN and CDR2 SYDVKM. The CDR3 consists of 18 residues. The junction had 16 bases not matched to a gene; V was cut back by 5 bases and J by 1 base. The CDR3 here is CASSPIRQGPMSNTEAFF. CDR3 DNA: TGTGCCAGCAGTCCTATTAGACAGGGCCCCATGTCGAACACTGAAGCTTTCTTT. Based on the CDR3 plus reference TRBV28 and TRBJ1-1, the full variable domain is DVKVTQSSRYLVKRTGEKVFLECVQDMDHENMFWYRQDPGLGLRLIYFSYDVKMKEKGDIPEGYSVSREKKERFSLILESASTNQTSMYLCASSPIRQGPMSNTEAFFGQGTRLTVV.

The CDR3: CASSDTTQYGANVLTF. The CDR3 bases are TGTGCCAGCAGTGATACTACTCAGTATGGGGCCAACGTCCTGACTTTC. V is TRBV2 and J is TRBJ2-6, with D unresolved. The CDR3 is 16 residues long. V lost 3 bases, J lost 3 bases, and 12 bases lay in between. Germline V gives CDR1 SNHLY, CDR2 FYNNEI.

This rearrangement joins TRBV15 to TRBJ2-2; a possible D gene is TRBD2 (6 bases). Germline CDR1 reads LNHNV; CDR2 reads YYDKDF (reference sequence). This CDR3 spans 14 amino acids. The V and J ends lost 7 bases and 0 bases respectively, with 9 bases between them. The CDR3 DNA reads TGTGCCACCAAGGGACTTACGAACACCGGGGAGCTGTTTTTT. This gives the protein CATKGLTNTGELFF.

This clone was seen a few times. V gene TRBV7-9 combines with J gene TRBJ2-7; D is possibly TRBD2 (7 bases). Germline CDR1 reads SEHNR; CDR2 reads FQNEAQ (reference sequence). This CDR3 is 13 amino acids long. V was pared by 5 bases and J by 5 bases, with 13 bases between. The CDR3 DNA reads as TGTGCCAGCAGCGCGCGGGGGCGAGACGAGCAGTACTTC. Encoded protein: CASSARGRDEQYF.

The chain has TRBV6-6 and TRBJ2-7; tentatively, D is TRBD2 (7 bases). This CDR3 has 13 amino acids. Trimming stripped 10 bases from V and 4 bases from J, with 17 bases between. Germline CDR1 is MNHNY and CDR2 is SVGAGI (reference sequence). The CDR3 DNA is TGTGCCACCATGCCGGCGGGGGCTTACGAGCAGTACTTC. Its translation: CATMPAGAYEQYF.

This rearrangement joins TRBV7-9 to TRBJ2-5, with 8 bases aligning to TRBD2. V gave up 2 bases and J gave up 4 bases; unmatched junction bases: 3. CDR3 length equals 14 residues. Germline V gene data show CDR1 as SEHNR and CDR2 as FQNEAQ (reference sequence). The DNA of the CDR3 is TGTGCCAGCAGCTTATCGGGACTAGGAGAGACCCAGTACTTC. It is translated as CASSLSGLGETQYF.

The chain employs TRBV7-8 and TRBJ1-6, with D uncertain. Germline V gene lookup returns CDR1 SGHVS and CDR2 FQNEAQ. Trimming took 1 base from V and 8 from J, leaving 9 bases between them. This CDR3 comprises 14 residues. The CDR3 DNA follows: TGTGCCAGCAGCTTAGTGACCCTAGATTCACCCCTCCACTTT. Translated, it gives CASSLVTLDSPLHF.

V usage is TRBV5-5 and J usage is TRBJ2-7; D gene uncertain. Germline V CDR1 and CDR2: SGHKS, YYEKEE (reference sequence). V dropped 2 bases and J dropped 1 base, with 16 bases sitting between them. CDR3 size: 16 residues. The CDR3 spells CASSFITTNPSYEQYF. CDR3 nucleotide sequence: TGTGCCAGCAGCTTCATTACAACTAACCCTTCCTACGAGCAGTACTTC.